The rows below give T cell receptor beta chains drawn from one sample of a study of blood T cell repertoires in COVID-19. The data were produced by immunoSEQ multiplex PCR, yet TCRdb's version contains in-frame clones alone and is incomplete. The table has some 210,000 clones, around 80% seen once; the top ten hold around 20%. Sequencing was performed on peripheral blood. These receptor sequences come from a human donor in a cohort sampled during active COVID-19. CDR3s include the opening cysteine and the closing phenylalanine or tryptophan. D genes are given only for firm matches. Not every row has a clone size; where given, it reads once, few, many or a size class.

>TRBD1|TRBJ1-3|TRBV6-6|NA
TGTGCCAGCAGTCCCCCCCCTAGACAGGGACGTGGAAACACCATATATTTT
CASSPPPRQGRGNTIYF
>NA|TRBJ2-3|TRBV5-8|NA
TGTGCCAGCAGCCCGGACTACACAGATACGCAGTATTTT
CASSPDYTDTQYF
>NA|TRBJ2-5|TRBV5-1|NA
TGCGCCAGCAGCTTTTCTCAAGAGACCCAGTACTTC
CASSFSQETQYF
>NA|TRBJ2-1|TRBV7-2|NA
TGTGCCAGCAGCCCACCACAGCTAAGCTCCTACAATGAGCAGTTCTTC
CASSPPQLSSYNEQFF
>TRBD2|TRBJ2-2|TRBV6-6|NA
TGTGCCAGCAGGCGACTAGCGGGTATCGCCGGGGAGCTGTTTTTT
CASRRLAGIAGELFF
>NA|TRBJ1-6|TRBV30|NA
TGTGCCTGTGCGCAGGGCGTTAATTCACCCCTCCACTTT
CACAQGVNSPLHF
>NA|TRBJ2-3|TRBV30|NA
TGTGCCTGGAGTGGGGGGCGAGATACGCAGTATTTT
CAWSGGRDTQYF
>NA|TRBJ2-7|TRBV4-1|NA
TGCGCCAGCAGCCAGGGGCCCCAAGATTTCTACGAGCAGTACTTC
CASSQGPQDFYEQYF
>TRBD1|TRBJ2-7|TRBV30|NA
TGTGCCTGGAACCGGGACAGAAGCTACGAGCAGTACTTC
CAWNRDRSYEQYF
>NA|TRBJ1-6|TRBV6-5|NA
TGTGCCAGCAGAATAAACAGGGAAACACCCCTCCACTTT
CASRINRETPLHF
>TRBD2|TRBJ2-7|TRBV4-1|NA
TGCGCCAGCAGCCAAGATCTACTAGCGGCAAACTACGAGCAGTACTTC
CASSQDLLAANYEQYF
>NA|TRBJ1-2|TRBV19|NA
TGTGCCAGTAGTATATCGGGTTACGGCTACACCTTC
CASSISGYGYTF
>TRBD1|TRBJ1-4|TRBV27|once
TGTGCCAGCAGTACCAACAGGGGGCCTGGGCTGTTTTTT
CASSTNRGPGLFF
>NA|TRBJ2-3|TRBV5-1|NA
TGCGCCAGCAGCTTGGTGGGGACTTCCTCGTTCACAGATACGCAGTATTTT
CASSLVGTSSFTDTQYF
>NA|TRBJ2-7|TRBV19|NA
TGTGCCAGTAGCCCCGACAGGTACAACCACGAGCAGTACTTC
CASSPDRYNHEQYF
>NA|TRBJ2-3|TRBV18|NA
TGTGCCAGCTCACCGACTATACAGCGCTCTTCAGATACGCAGTATTTT
CASSPTIQRSSDTQYF
>TRBD2|TRBJ2-3|TRBV5-6|NA
TGTGCCAGCACGGAAGCGGGGGGACCGGTACCAGATACGCAGTATTTT
CASTEAGGPVPDTQYF